Listed below are T cell receptor beta chains from one sample, sequenced in a study of early T cells in non-severe SARS-CoV-2 infection. TCRdb re-called the 5' RACE reads through MiXCR, storing one row per CDR3 protein. The sample lists some 80,000 distinct CDR3 sequences; roughly a tenth were seen once. Specimen: whole blood, collected at baseline. These receptors originate from an adult who was a healthcare worker with PCR-confirmed SARS-CoV-2 infection or an uninfected control (not recorded which). Each CDR3 is given with its conserved first and last residue. The D gene is left open where the match is weak. The size of a clone is reported for some rows only, either as once, few or many, or as a class for expanded clones.

>TRBD2|TRBJ2-2|NA|TRBV28
CASSGLARNTGELFF
TGTGCCAGCAGCGGACTAGCGAGAAACACCGGGGAGCTGTTTTTT
>TRBD2|TRBJ2-1|many|TRBV9
CASSRGLATGHEQFF
TGTGCCAGCAGCCGGGGACTAGCGACAGGACATGAGCAGTTCTTC
>TRBD1|TRBJ1-3|many|TRBV7-8
CASSHRGSGNTIYF
TGTGCCAGCAGCCACAGGGGGTCTGGAAACACCATATATTTT
>NA|TRBJ1-1|NA|TRBV12-3/TRBV12-4
CASTRTSEAFF
TGTGCCAGCACCCGGACCTCTGAAGCTTTCTTT
>NA|TRBJ2-7|NA|TRBV4-2
CASSPQGDEQYF
TGTGCCAGCAGCCCCCAGGGAGATGAGCAGTACTTC
>TRBD1|TRBJ2-1|many|TRBV2
CASRPGQGGYNEQFF
TGTGCCAGCAGGCCAGGACAGGGAGGCTACAATGAGCAGTTCTTC
>NA|TRBJ2-1|many|TRBV7-6
CASSLERVNEQFF
TGTGCCAGCAGCTTAGAGAGGGTGAATGAGCAGTTCTTC
>TRBD1|TRBJ1-4|few|TRBV12-3/TRBV12-4
CASSAGQGYNEKLFF
TGTGCCAGCAGCGCGGGACAGGGCTATAATGAAAAACTGTTTTTT
>NA|TRBJ2-1|few|TRBV12-3/TRBV12-4
CASSPQGLPNEQFF
TGTGCCAGCAGTCCACAAGGCCTACCCAATGAGCAGTTCTTC
>NA|TRBJ1-4|NA|TRBV2
CASGWTVRGEKLFF
TGTGCCAGCGGATGGACGGTCCGGGGTGAAAAACTGTTTTTT
>TRBD2|TRBJ2-5|many|TRBV9
CASSVGGRYQETQYF
TGTGCCAGCAGCGTAGGCGGGAGGTACCAAGAGACCCAGTACTTC
>NA|TRBJ2-3|many|TRBV5-1
CASRLAWVDTQYF
TGCGCCAGCAGACTAGCCTGGGTAGATACGCAGTATTTT
>TRBD2|TRBJ2-1|few|TRBV7-6
CASSLQGGTSGSDNEQFF
TGTGCCAGCAGCTTACAGGGCGGAACTAGCGGGAGTGACAATGAGCAGTTCTTC
>NA|TRBJ1-5|NA|TRBV3-1
CASRQTGNQPQHF
TGTGCCAGCAGACAGACAGGCAATCAGCCCCAGCATTTT
>NA|TRBJ2-4|few|TRBV28
CASSPSGRGNIQYF
TGTGCCAGCAGTCCAAGTGGCCGTGGGAACATTCAGTACTTC
>TRBD1|TRBJ1-4|few|TRBV12-3/TRBV12-4
CASSFRTGSNEKLFF
TGTGCCAGCAGTTTCCGGACAGGGTCTAATGAAAAACTGTTTTTT
>NA|TRBJ2-7|many|TRBV28
CASSLSRLTYEQYF
TGTGCCAGCAGTTTATCGCGGCTGACCTACGAGCAGTACTTC
>NA|TRBJ1-1|many|TRBV4-1
CASSQEPGRDSEAFF
TGCGCCAGCAGCCAAGAGCCAGGAAGGGACTCTGAAGCTTTCTTT
>NA|TRBJ2-1|few|TRBV28
CASRGPSSYNEQFF
TGTGCCAGCAGGGGCCCGAGCTCCTACAATGAGCAGTTCTTC
>NA|TRBJ2-4|few|TRBV2
CASRDFVAKNIQYF
TGTGCCAGCAGAGATTTTGTAGCCAAAAACATTCAGTACTTC
>TRBD1|TRBJ2-1|many|TRBV6-2/TRBV6-3
CASAKTGNEQFF
TGTGCCAGCGCCAAGACAGGGAATGAGCAGTTCTTC
>TRBD2|TRBJ2-7|many|TRBV20-1
CSASKGLAASYEQYF
TGCAGTGCTAGTAAGGGACTAGCGGCGTCCTACGAGCAGTACTTC
>NA|TRBJ1-1|NA|TRBV6-6
CASRLDGNTEAFF
TGTGCCAGCAGGTTGGACGGGAACACTGAAGCTTTCTTT
>NA|TRBJ1-1|few|TRBV5-1
CASSLKGGNTEAFF
TGCGCCAGCAGCTTAAAAGGGGGGAACACTGAAGCTTTCTTT
>NA|TRBJ1-5|many|TRBV7-9
CASSLGNSNQPQHF
TGTGCCAGCAGCTTAGGGAACAGCAATCAGCCCCAGCATTTT
>TRBD2|TRBJ2-5|few|TRBV11-2
CASSSSGGVETQYF
TGTGCCAGCAGCTCGTCGGGAGGGGTGGAGACCCAGTACTTC
>TRBD1|TRBJ2-2|NA|TRBV20-1
CSATIGQGGGELFF
TGCAGTGCCACGATTGGACAGGGAGGCGGGGAGCTGTTTTTT
>NA|TRBJ2-1|few|TRBV5-4
CASRPSDGSSYNEQFF
TGTGCCAGCAGGCCTTCCGACGGGAGCTCCTACAATGAGCAGTTCTTC